This T cell receptor (beta chain) was profiled in a study of OX40 agonist ivuxolimab in advanced cancers. The CDR3 covers 15 residues. After removal of 0 bases from V and 3 bases from J, the junction contained 3 bases not matched to a gene. Germline CDR1 is MNHNY and CDR2 is SVGAGI (reference sequence). Clones were sequenced by immunoSEQ multiplex PCR, and TCRdb holds only the in-frame ones, with some missing. This repertoire shows roughly 19,000 clones, 79% found once; its top ten account for more than 25%. This receptor was obtained from an adult with an advanced solid tumor such as melanoma, head and neck, liver or kidney cancer. Sequences were derived from CD4+ or CD8+ T cells sorted from blood, sampled in a trial of the OX40 agonist ivuxolimab. The V call is TRBV6-6, the J call TRBJ1-1; TRBD1 matches at 8 bases. CDR3: CASSYSTGEDTEAFF. In DNA, the CDR3 is TGTGCCAGCAGTTACTCGACAGGGGAAGACACTGAAGCTTTCTTT.